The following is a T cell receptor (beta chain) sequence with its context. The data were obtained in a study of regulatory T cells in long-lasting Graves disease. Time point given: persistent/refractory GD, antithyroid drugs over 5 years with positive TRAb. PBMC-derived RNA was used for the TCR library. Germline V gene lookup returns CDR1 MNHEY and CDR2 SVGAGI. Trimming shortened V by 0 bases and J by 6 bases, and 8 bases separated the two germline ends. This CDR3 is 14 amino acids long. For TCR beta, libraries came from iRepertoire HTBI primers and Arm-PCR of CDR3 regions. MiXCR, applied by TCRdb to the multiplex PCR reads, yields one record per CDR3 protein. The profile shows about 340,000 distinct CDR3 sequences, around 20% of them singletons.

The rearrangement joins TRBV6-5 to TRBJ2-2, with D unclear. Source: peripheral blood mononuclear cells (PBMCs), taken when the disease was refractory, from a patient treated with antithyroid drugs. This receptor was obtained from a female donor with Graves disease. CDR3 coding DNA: TGTGCCAGCAGTTACTCGACCGGTTCCGGGGAGCTGTTTTTT. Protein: CASSYSTGSGELFF.